This T cell receptor (beta chain) is drawn from a study of T cell responses to AZD1222 COVID-19 vaccine. As to this clone: Its antigen is not known.

Study conclusions and caveats: Spike-specific TCR repertoires showed rising breadth and depth after two AZD1222 doses. Spike-wide coverage was observed for vaccine-associated CD4 TCRs, with dominant responses at 160-218 and 743-854. Samples come after the peak T cell response, not at day 14.

CDR1 and CDR2 from the germline V gene are MNHEY and SVGEGT. The V and J ends lost 2 bases and 7 bases, in that order; junction bases with no gene match: 17. This CDR3 contains 20 residues. Clones were sequenced by immunoSEQ multiplex PCR, and TCRdb holds only the in-frame ones, with some missing. The sample contains around 180,000 clones, more than 75% of which appear only once. The chain employs TRBV6-2 or TRBV6-3 and TRBJ2-1, with 13 bases that match TRBD2. The sequencing used peripheral blood, collected on day 0 of MenACWY control vaccination. The sequence was collected from an adult in good health. The CDR3 sequence: CASSYGRLAGGHRLENEQFF. As DNA, the CDR3 is TGTGCCAGCAGTTACGGAAGACTAGCGGGGGGCCATAGACTTGAGAATGAGCAGTTCTTC.